These 14 T cell receptor beta chains were all obtained from the same sample, sequenced in a study of blood T cell dynamics during melanoma immunotherapy. Time point defined: week 3, after first cycle of checkpoint inhibitor. Profiling relied on immunoSEQ multiplex PCR, and the TCRdb table lists in-frame clones only, not all of them. In the table there are approximately 28,000 clones, over 80% of which are singletons. The sample in question was blood, obtained from a patient treated with checkpoint blockade. These TCRs come from a human donor with melanoma.

V usage is TRBV6-5 and J usage is TRBJ1-2, with D possibly TRBD1 on 6 matching bases. The CDR3 consists of 15 residues. Trimming pared 0 bases from V and 7 bases from J, leaving 15 bases between. Germline lookup yields CDR1 MNHEY and CDR2 SVGAGI. CDR3 bases: TGTGCCAGCAGTTACTCGAAGACAGGAGGATTTGGCTACACCTTC. Translation: CASSYSKTGGFGYTF.

The genes are TRBV25-1 and TRBJ2-5, with D perhaps assigned TRBD1 or TRBD2 (5 bases each). Germline V gene data show CDR1 as MGHDK and CDR2 as SYGVNS. V was trimmed by 5 bases and J by 4 bases, leaving 17 bases between them. This CDR3 contains 15 residues. CDR3 in amino acids: CASSKNSGTGETQYF. In DNA, the CDR3 is TGTGCCAGCAGTAAAAACTCCGGGACCGGAGAGACCCAGTACTTC.

This rearrangement joins TRBV6-5 to TRBJ2-1; tentatively, D is TRBD1 or TRBD2 (5 bases each). The V and J ends lost 5 bases and 10 bases respectively, with 12 bases between them. Per germline, CDR1 MNHEY and CDR2 SVGAGI. The CDR3 runs 12 residues. This CDR3 is CASSPMGREQFF. As DNA, the CDR3 is TGTGCCAGCAGTCCCATGGGACGGGAGCAGTTCTTC.

The gene calls are TRBV2 and TRBJ2-2; 9 positions match TRBD1. This CDR3 region has 14 residues. The V gene end was trimmed by 5 bases and the J gene end by 5 bases; junction bases not matched to a gene: 3. The V gene's germline CDR1 is SNHLY and CDR2 FYNNEI. CDR3 amino acids: CASSRDRVTGELFF. The CDR3 DNA sequence: TGTGCCAGCAGTCGGGACAGGGTAACCGGGGAGCTGTTTTTT.

V gene TRBV28 combines with J gene TRBJ1-2, with TRBD1 as a possible D gene (6 bases). The CDR3 is 18 amino acids. V was pared by 5 bases and J by 7 bases, with 29 bases between. The germline CDR1 and CDR2 sequences are MDHEN and SYDVKM. CDR3 protein: CASSPLGGAQGVGSGYTF. The CDR3 DNA reads as TGTGCCAGCAGTCCCTTGGGGGGGGCGCAAGGGGTAGGGAGTGGCTACACCTTC.

The chain combines TRBV4-3 with TRBJ1-3, with D unresolved. V shed 0 bases and J shed 4 bases, with 7 bases lying between them. The CDR3 has 14 amino acids. Germline CDR1 is LGHNA and CDR2 is YSLEER. The CDR3 spells CASSQDLKGNTIYF. The CDR3 DNA is TGCGCCAGCAGCCAAGACCTAAAAGGAAACACCATATATTTT.

The V gene is TRBV6-6, the J gene TRBJ2-3, with 8 bases that match TRBD1. This CDR3 is built from 16 residues. V shed 5 bases, J shed 2 bases, and the junction held 9 bases outside the gene matches. Looked up from germline, CDR1 is MNHNY and CDR2 is SVGAGI (reference sequence). The CDR3 sequence: CASSRTGNLDTDTQYF. CDR3 in DNA: TGTGCCAGCAGTCGGACAGGGAATTTGGACACAGATACGCAGTATTTT.

This clone turned up a few times. The chain carries TRBV4-1 and TRBJ1-2; D unclear. CDR3 size: 14 residues. V dropped 0 bases and J dropped 4 bases, with 9 bases sitting between them. Germline loops: CDR1 MGHRA, CDR2 YSYEKL. In DNA, the CDR3 is TGCGCCAGCAGCCAAGATAGAAGTATCTATGGCTACACCTTC. As protein: CASSQDRSIYGYTF.

The rearrangement uses TRBV27 and TRBJ2-7, with D tentatively TRBD2 (8 bases). Germline assignment: CDR1 MNHEY and CDR2 SMNVEV (reference sequence). V lost 4 bases and J 0 bases, leaving 19 bases between the germline ends. This CDR3 has 17 amino acids. The CDR3: CASSSTTGLAGSYEQYF. The DNA of the CDR3 is TGTGCCAGCAGTTCTACGACAGGGCTAGCGGGCTCCTACGAGCAGTACTTC.

V gene TRBV29-1 combines with J gene TRBJ1-1; no clear D. The CDR3 is 11 amino acids. Per germline, CDR1 SQVTM and CDR2 ANQGSEA. With 7 bases removed from V and 2 bases from J, the gap between germline ends came to 8 bases. CDR3: CSASGNTEAFF. The CDR3 bases are TGCAGCGCGTCGGGTAACACTGAAGCTTTCTTT. The variable domain in full, completed from reference TRBV29-1 and TRBJ1-1, reads SAVISQKPSRDICQRGTSLTIQCQVDSQVTMMFWYRQQPGQSLTLIATANQGSEATYESGFVIDKFPISRPNLTFSTLTVSNMSPEDSSIYLCSASGNTEAFFGQGTRLTVV.

The V gene is TRBV27, the J gene TRBJ1-1, with 8 bases fitting TRBD1. CDR3 length equals 15 residues. CDR1 is MNHEY and CDR2 is SMNVEV in the germline V gene (reference sequence). The V and J ends lost 3 bases and 0 bases, in that order; junction bases with no gene match: 3. CDR3 protein: CASSFLDRVNTEAFF. DNA of the CDR3: TGTGCCAGCAGTTTCCTGGACAGGGTGAACACTGAAGCTTTCTTT.

The CDR3 sequence is CASSKPGLLSKETQYF. CDR3 DNA sequence: TGTGCCAGCAGCAAACCGGGACTACTGTCCAAAGAGACCCAGTACTTC. This chain links TRBV28 with TRBJ2-5; 7 positions match TRBD2. The junction had 13 bases not matched to a gene; V was cut back by 6 bases and J by 3 bases. CDR1 and CDR2 from the germline V gene are MDHEN and SYDVKM. This CDR3 spans 16 amino acids.

This clone was detected once. This chain joins TRBV19 and TRBJ1-2; D gene uncertain. V lost 0 bases to trimming and J lost 10 bases, with 9 bases between them. Germline lookup yields CDR1 LNHDA and CDR2 SQIVND (reference sequence). The CDR3 consists of 12 residues. The CDR3 region has the DNA TGTGCCAGTAGTATAGACCAGGTGGACTACACCTTC. Its translation is CASSIDQVDYTF.

The V gene is TRBV27, the J gene TRBJ2-1; the D gene is possibly TRBD1 (6 bases). V gave up 7 bases and J gave up 0 bases, with 13 bases separating them. CDR3 length equals 15 residues. Germline V lookup: CDR1 MNHEY, CDR2 SMNVEV (reference sequence). CDR3 DNA: TGTGCCAGCACGAAACAGGGAAGCTCCTACAATGAGCAGTTCTTC. Residues: CASTKQGSSYNEQFF.